The 19 T cell receptor beta chains below all came from one sample that was sequenced in a study of T cells after yellow fever vaccination. TCRdb re-analysed the 5' RACE reads in MiXCR, keeping a single row per CDR3 protein. The repertoire holds around 310,000 distinct CDR3 sequences, with about 4.5% as singletons. This sample comprised PBMCs, obtained 15 days after the yellow fever booster vaccination. All receptors come from a man aged 18-30 years who received the YFV17D yellow fever vaccine.

This clonotype was detected ten times or more. This chain connects TRBV6-6 to TRBJ2-3; D might be TRBD2 (6 bases). V lost 6 bases and J 4 bases, leaving 11 bases between the germline ends. CDR3 size: 13 residues. The V gene's germline CDR1 is MNHNY and CDR2 SVGAGI (reference sequence). CDR3 bases: TGTGCCAGCAGACCCGGGGAGGCAGATACGCAGTATTTT. Its translation is CASRPGEADTQYF.

This clonotype was seen repeatedly, ten times or more. This chain uses TRBV5-6 with TRBJ1-5, with TRBD1 matching over 8 bases. Germline V gene data show CDR1 as SGHDT and CDR2 as YYEEEE. The CDR3 runs to 14 residues. Unmatched junction bases numbered 2, after V lost 1 base and J lost 5 bases. The CDR3 spells CASSLSGGDQPQHF. CDR3 coding DNA: TGTGCCAGCAGCTTGTCAGGGGGCGATCAGCCCCAGCATTTT.

This chain joins TRBV7-9 and TRBJ2-2, with a possible D match to TRBD2 (6 bases). V was pared by 2 bases and J by 6 bases, with 16 bases between. CDR1 and CDR2 (germline): SEHNR, FQNEAQ (reference sequence). The CDR3 length is 16 residues. The CDR3 region is CASSLRRGRSSGELFF. In DNA form, the CDR3 reads TGTGCCAGCAGCTTACGCCGGGGGAGGAGTTCCGGGGAGCTGTTTTTT.

This chain joins TRBV7-2 and TRBJ2-1; the D gene is possibly TRBD2 (8 bases). With 4 bases removed from V and 5 bases from J, the gap between germline ends came to 18 bases. The CDR3 runs to 16 residues. Germline CDR1 reads SGHTA; CDR2 reads FQGNSA. CDR3 amino acids: CASSSGGTAINNEQFF. The CDR3 nucleotides read TGTGCCAGCAGCTCGGGGGGGACAGCGATTAACAATGAGCAGTTCTTC.

This clonotype was picked up a small number of times. V is TRBV7-2 and J is TRBJ1-5, with D perhaps TRBD1 (6 bases). Germline CDR1 is SGHTA and CDR2 is FQGNSA. The CDR3 consists of 17 residues. V lost 1 base and J 0 bases, leaving 13 bases between the germline ends. CDR3 residues: CASSLEAGVLSNQPQHF. CDR3 nucleotides: TGTGCCAGCAGCTTAGAGGCAGGGGTTCTTAGCAATCAGCCCCAGCATTTT.

This clonotype was recorded at least ten times. CDR3 sequence (DNA): TGTGCCAGCAGCCACATCACTAGCGGGGGCATGTATGGGCAGTTCTTC. Its translation is CASSHITSGGMYGQFF. The chain employs TRBV11-1 and TRBJ2-1; 11 bases align to TRBD2. V shed 5 bases and J 12 bases; nucleotides not matched to a gene: 15. This CDR3 has 16 residues. CDR1 is SGHAT and CDR2 is FQDESV in the germline V gene (reference sequence).

This clonotype was seen more than once but under ten times. The rearrangement joins TRBV5-4 to TRBJ2-5; 8 bases align to TRBD2. CDR1 is SGHNT, CDR2 YYREEE, per germline (reference sequence). With V trimmed by 4 bases and J by 7 bases, 15 bases remained unmatched. The CDR3 length is 16 residues. CDR3 nucleotide sequence: TGTGCCAGCAGCCTTAGGAGCGGGGGTGTCGTCCGGACCCAGTACTTC. Translating it yields CASSLRSGGVVRTQYF.

This clonotype was counted at least ten times. The chain combines TRBV28 with TRBJ1-1, with a weak D call TRBD1 (6 bases). Trimming shortened V by 7 bases and J by 5 bases, and 17 bases separated the two germline ends. The germline gives CDR1 MDHEN, CDR2 SYDVKM. The CDR3 is 14 amino acids. DNA of the CDR3: TGTGCCAGCACCCACGGGGGCTTTGGTACTGAAGCTTTCTTT. Translating gives CASTHGGFGTEAFF.

This clonotype was counted only a few times. J is TRBJ2-3 and V is TRBV5-1; 8 bases fit TRBD2. This CDR3 comprises 16 residues. The V segment lost 0 bases and the J segment 6 bases; nucleotides outside the gene matches: 9. Germline-derived CDR1 and CDR2 are SGHRS and YFSETQ. The CDR3 protein is CASSLATGTSGDTQYF. CDR3 DNA sequence: TGCGCCAGCAGCTTGGCTACCGGGACTAGTGGCGATACGCAGTATTTT. The whole variable domain, remainder taken from reference TRBV5-1 and TRBJ2-3, is KAGVTQTPRYLIKTRGQQVTLSCSPISGHRSVSWYQQTPGQGLQFLFEYFSETQRNKGNFPGRFSGRQFSNSRSEMNVSTLELGDSALYLCASSLATGTSGDTQYFGPGTRLTVL.

This clonotype was seen repeatedly, ten times or more. V gene TRBV5-1 combines with J gene TRBJ2-7; perhaps D is TRBD1 or TRBD2 (5 bases each). The V end lost 4 bases, the J end lost 2 bases, and 13 bases lay between the germline ends. The germline V gene has CDR1 SGHRS and CDR2 YFSETQ. There are 14 residues in the CDR3. In nucleotides, the CDR3 is TGCGCCAGCAGCACCCAGGGAGCCCCCTACGAGCAGTACTTC. Translating it yields CASSTQGAPYEQYF. The whole variable domain, filled in from reference TRBV5-1 and TRBJ2-7, reads KAGVTQTPRYLIKTRGQQVTLSCSPISGHRSVSWYQQTPGQGLQFLFEYFSETQRNKGNFPGRFSGRQFSNSRSEMNVSTLELGDSALYLCASSTQGAPYEQYFGPGTRLTVT.

In this sample, this clonotype turned up a few times. This chain uses TRBV27 with TRBJ2-7; possibly TRBD1 or TRBD2 for D (6 bases each). Trimming shortened V by 7 bases and J by 6 bases, and 19 bases separated the two germline ends. CDR3 length: 14 amino acids. Looked up from germline, CDR1 is MNHEY and CDR2 is SMNVEV (reference sequence). In DNA form, the CDR3 reads TGTGCCAGCATCAAGGGGGGTCAGGTCCCCGAGCAGTACGTC. Protein: CASIKGGQVPEQYV.

This clonotype was found a few times. The V call is TRBV10-3, the J call TRBJ2-2; tentative D call: TRBD2 (5 bases). The CDR3 is 16 amino acids. The V gene's germline CDR1 is ENHRY and CDR2 SYGVKD. V was clipped by 5 bases and J by 0 bases, with 13 bases between them. Here the CDR3 reads CAISPRLSPNTGELFF. DNA for the CDR3: TGTGCCATCAGTCCTCGACTATCCCCGAACACCGGGGAGCTGTTTTTT.

The chain carries TRBV5-1 and TRBJ2-3, with 12 bases lining up with TRBD2. This CDR3 comprises 16 residues. Germline lookup yields CDR1 SGHRS and CDR2 YFSETQ. J was trimmed by 5 bases and V by 1 base; bases with no gene match: 5. CDR3 sequence: CASSLWGLAGEDTQYF. CDR3 bases: TGCGCCAGCAGCTTGTGGGGACTAGCGGGTGAAGATACGCAGTATTTT. The full variable domain, completed using reference TRBV5-1 and TRBJ2-3, is KAGVTQTPRYLIKTRGQQVTLSCSPISGHRSVSWYQQTPGQGLQFLFEYFSETQRNKGNFPGRFSGRQFSNSRSEMNVSTLELGDSALYLCASSLWGLAGEDTQYFGPGTRLTVL.

In its sample, this clonotype was seen many times. The chain recombines TRBV10-3 with TRBJ1-1; D is unclear. The length of the CDR3 is 13 residues. V lost 5 bases and J lost 1, with 8 bases in between. Germline V gene data show CDR1 as ENHRY and CDR2 as SYGVKD. Written as DNA, the CDR3 is TGTGCCATCAGTTGGTCGGAGAACACTGAAGCTTTCTTT. The encoded protein is CAISWSENTEAFF.

This clonotype was found a few times. This chain uses TRBV5-5 with TRBJ2-3, with D unresolved. The V end was cut by 7 bases, the J end by 2 bases, with 2 bases between. CDR1 is SGHKS and CDR2 is YYEKEE in the germline V gene (reference sequence). The CDR3 runs 10 residues. The DNA of the CDR3 is TGTGCCAGCGACACAGATACGCAGTATTTT. It specifies CASDTDTQYF. Drawing the rest from reference TRBV5-5 and TRBJ2-3, the complete variable domain is DAGVTQSPTHLIKTRGQQVTLRCSPISGHKSVSWYQQVLGQGPQFIFQYYEKEERGRGNFPDRFSARQFPNYSSELNVNALLLGDSALYLCASDTDTQYFGPGTRLTVL.

This clonotype was counted only a few times. J is TRBJ1-1 and V is TRBV5-1; TRBD1 is a possible D gene (5 bases). CDR1 is SGHRS and CDR2 is YFSETQ in the germline V gene. The V end lost 1 base, the J end lost 6 bases, and 10 bases lay between the germline ends. CDR3 length: 13 amino acids. Written as DNA, the CDR3 is TGCGCCAGCAGCTTGTTCGGGGCTCCTGAAGCTTTCTTT. It specifies CASSLFGAPEAFF.

This clonotype has at least ten counts. This chain joins TRBV5-1 and TRBJ2-5, with a tentative D call TRBD2 (5 bases). The CDR3 spans 14 residues. Between the trimmed V and J ends, which lost 4 bases and 4 bases, there was a span of 14 bases. Germline-derived CDR1 and CDR2 are SGHRS and YFSETQ. CDR3 bases: TGCGCCAGCAGCGAGGGCGGCCGGCCAGAGACCCAGTACTTC. Protein product: CASSEGGRPETQYF.

This rearrangement joins TRBV20-1 to TRBJ2-7; 9 bases are shared with TRBD1. The CDR3 spans 14 residues. The germline CDR1 and CDR2 sequences are DFQATT and SNEGSKA (reference sequence). J lost 1 base, V lost 5 bases, and 6 bases had no gene match. This chain's CDR3 is CSARWDRASYEQYF. In DNA, the CDR3 is TGCAGTGCTCGCTGGGACAGGGCTTCCTACGAGCAGTACTTC.

CDR3 sequence: CASSPHNIARAANTEAFF. The CDR3, as DNA: TGTGCCAGCAGTCCGCACAACATCGCCAGGGCTGCGAACACTGAAGCTTTCTTT. This chain links TRBV6-2 or TRBV6-3 with TRBJ1-1; D may be TRBD1 (5 bases). Per germline, CDR1 MNHEY and CDR2 SVGEGT. The ends were cut back, 5 bases at V and 1 base at J, with 23 bases in the middle. CDR3 length equals 18 residues.